The following is a T cell receptor (beta chain) sequence with its context. The data stem from a study of blood T cell repertoires in COVID-19. As for the study in general: Specimens from acute and convalescent COVID-19 originated in the United States, Italy and Spain.

Profiling relied on immunoSEQ multiplex PCR, and the TCRdb table lists in-frame clones only, not all of them. The sample records about 300,000 clones, about 85% being singletons. The receptor comes from a woman in her 30s who had been exposed to COVID-19. Sequencing used PBMCs or T cells enriched from blood (not recorded which).

CDR3 DNA: TGTGCCAGCAGCTTAGTCCCGAGGAGCAATCAGCCCCAGCATTTT. Translation gives CASSLVPRSNQPQHF. The gene calls are TRBV7-2 and TRBJ1-5; no clear D gene. This CDR3 region has 15 residues. Germline lookup yields CDR1 SGHTA and CDR2 FQGNSA. The V end lost 1 base, the J end lost 1 base, and 8 bases lay between the germline ends. Full variable domain (remainder filled in from reference TRBV7-2 and TRBJ1-5): GAGVSQSPSNKVTEKGKDVELRCDPISGHTALYWYRQSLGQGLEFLIYFQGNSAPDKSGLPSDRFSAERTGGSVSTLTIQRTQQEDSAVYLCASSLVPRSNQPQHFGDGTRLSIL.